The clone carrying this T cell receptor beta chain was picked up many times. The antigen is not known. Within the sample, other DNA sequences also encode this same CDR3. This record comes from a study of shared clonotypes between healthy human individuals. Study findings and constraints: With a handful of donors compared, 4% to 5.5% of naive CD4 clonotypes were shared.

The authors distributed each subset's genomic DNA evenly over several immunoSEQ plates. Clones were sequenced by immunoSEQ multiplex PCR, and TCRdb holds only the in-frame ones, with some missing. The sample records about 730,000 clones, 72% being singletons. Germline CDR1 reads SGHRS; CDR2 reads YFSETQ. The V end lost 1 base, the J end lost 1 base, and 10 bases lay between the germline ends. This CDR3 has 15 residues. Sequenced material: memory CD4+ T cells sorted from blood. Regarding subset: CD45RA-negative fraction. This TCR came from a woman in her 30s in good health. The rearrangement links TRBV5-1 to TRBJ2-3, with a weak D call TRBD1 (5 bases). The CDR3 loop is CASSLRQSRTDTQYF. The CDR3 bases are TGCGCCAGCAGCTTGAGACAGTCCCGCACAGATACGCAGTATTTT. The full variable domain, rest sourced from reference TRBV5-1 and TRBJ2-3, is KAGVTQTPRYLIKTRGQQVTLSCSPISGHRSVSWYQQTPGQGLQFLFEYFSETQRNKGNFPGRFSGRQFSNSRSEMNVSTLELGDSALYLCASSLRQSRTDTQYFGPGTRLTVL.